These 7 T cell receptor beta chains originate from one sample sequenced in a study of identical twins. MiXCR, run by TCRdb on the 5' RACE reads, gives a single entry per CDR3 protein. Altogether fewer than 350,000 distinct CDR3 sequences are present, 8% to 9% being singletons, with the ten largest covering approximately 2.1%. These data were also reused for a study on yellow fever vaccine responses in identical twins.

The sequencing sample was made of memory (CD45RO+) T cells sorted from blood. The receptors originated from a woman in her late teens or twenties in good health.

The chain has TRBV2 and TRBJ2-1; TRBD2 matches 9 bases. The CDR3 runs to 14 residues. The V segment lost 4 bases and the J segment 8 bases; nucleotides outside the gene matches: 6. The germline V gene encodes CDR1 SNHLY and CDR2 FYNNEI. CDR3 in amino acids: CASSVGSGSYEQFF. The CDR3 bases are TGTGCCAGCAGTGTTGGTAGCGGGAGCTATGAGCAGTTCTTC.

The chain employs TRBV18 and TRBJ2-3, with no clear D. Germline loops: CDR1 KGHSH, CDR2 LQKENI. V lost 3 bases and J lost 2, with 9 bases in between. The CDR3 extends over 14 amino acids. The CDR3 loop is CASSPIHTTDTQYF. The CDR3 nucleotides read TGTGCCAGCTCACCGATACATACCACAGATACGCAGTATTTT. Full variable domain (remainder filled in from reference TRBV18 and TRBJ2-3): NAGVMQNPRHLVRRRGQEARLRCSPMKGHSHVYWYRQLPEEGLKFMVYLQKENIIDESGMPKERFSAEFPKEGPSILRIQQVVRGDSAAYFCASSPIHTTDTQYFGPGTRLTVL.

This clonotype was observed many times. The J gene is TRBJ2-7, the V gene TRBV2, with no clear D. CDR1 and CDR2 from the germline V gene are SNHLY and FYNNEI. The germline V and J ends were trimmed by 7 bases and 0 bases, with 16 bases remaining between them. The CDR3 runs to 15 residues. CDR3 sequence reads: CASIQGLFSSYEQYV. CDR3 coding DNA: TGTGCCAGCATCCAAGGCCTCTTCAGCTCCTACGAGCAGTACGTC.

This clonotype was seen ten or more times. CDR3 coding DNA: TGTGCCAGCAGTTCCGGCCGCCGGGAAAAACTGTTTTTT. Amino acid sequence: CASSSGRREKLFF. This chain uses TRBV12-3 or TRBV12-4 with TRBJ1-4; D not resolved. V lost 4 bases to trimming and J lost 8 bases, with 11 bases between them. This CDR3 is built from 13 residues.

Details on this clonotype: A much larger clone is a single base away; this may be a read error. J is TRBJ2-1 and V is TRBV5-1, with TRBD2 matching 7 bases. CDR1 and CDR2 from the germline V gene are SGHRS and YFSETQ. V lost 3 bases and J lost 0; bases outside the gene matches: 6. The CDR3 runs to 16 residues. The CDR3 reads CASSSAAGASYNEQFF. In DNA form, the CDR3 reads TGCGCCAGCAGCTCGGCGGCGGGAGCCTCCTACAATGAGCAGTTCTTC. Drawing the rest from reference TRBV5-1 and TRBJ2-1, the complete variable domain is KAGVTQTPRYLIKTRGQQVTLSCSPISGHRSVSWYQQTPGQGLQFLFEYFSETQRNKGNFPGRFSGRQFSNSRSEMNVSTLELGDSALYLCASSSAAGASYNEQFFGPGTRLTVL.

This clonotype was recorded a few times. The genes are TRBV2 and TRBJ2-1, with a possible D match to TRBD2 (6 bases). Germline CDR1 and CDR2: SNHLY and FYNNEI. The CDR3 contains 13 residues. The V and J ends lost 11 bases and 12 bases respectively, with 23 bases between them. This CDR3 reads CAPGGSPYMAQFF. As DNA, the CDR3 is TGTGCCCCCGGAGGGAGCCCCTACATGGCGCAGTTCTTC.

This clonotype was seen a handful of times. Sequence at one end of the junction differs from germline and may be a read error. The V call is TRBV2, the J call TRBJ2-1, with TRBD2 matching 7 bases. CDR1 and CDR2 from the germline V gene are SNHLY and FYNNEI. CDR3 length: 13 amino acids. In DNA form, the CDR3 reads TGTGCCAGCAGTGCAGAGAAGACTAGCCCTAGAGGGTTC. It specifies CASSAEKTSPRGF. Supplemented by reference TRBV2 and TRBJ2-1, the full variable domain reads EPEVTQTPSHQVTQMGQEVILRCVPISNHLYFYWYRQILGQKVEFLVSFYNNEISEKSEIFDDQFSVERPDGSNFTLKIRSTKLEDSAMYFCASSAEKTSPRGFGPGTRLTVL.